This is a list of T cell receptor beta chains from one sample in a study of blood T cell repertoires in COVID-19. Sequenced by immunoSEQ multiplex PCR; TCRdb stores in-frame clones only, minus some. The table includes some 50,000 clones, approximately 87% detected once. Sequencing was done on a sample of peripheral blood. Receptor source: a human donor in a cohort sampled during active COVID-19. Both conserved end residues are part of each CDR3. Fields, in order: J gene, V gene, D gene, clone size, CDR3 DNA, CDR3 protein. D genes are given only for firm matches. Clone size, where shown, is once, few, many, or a class for clones that have expanded.

j_gene: TRBJ1-1
v_gene: TRBV27
d_gene: TRBD1
abundance: few
CDR3nt: TGTGCCAGCCGTCCAGGGGGCAACACTGAAGCTTTCTTT
CDR3aa: CASRPGGNTEAFF

j_gene: TRBJ1-3
v_gene: TRBV28
d_gene: TRBD1
abundance: -
CDR3nt: TGTGCCAGCAGTTTGTACAGGGGGCTTGGAAACACCATATATTTT
CDR3aa: CASSLYRGLGNTIYF

j_gene: TRBJ1-2
v_gene: TRBV11-1
d_gene: -
abundance: -
CDR3nt: TGTGCCAGCAGCGAGACAGGAAGGTCTGGCGGCTACACCTTC
CDR3aa: CASSETGRSGGYTF

j_gene: TRBJ2-7
v_gene: TRBV7-9
d_gene: -
abundance: -
CDR3nt: TGTGCCAGCAGCTCCCTGTACGAGCAGTACTTC
CDR3aa: CASSSLYEQYF

j_gene: TRBJ2-7
v_gene: TRBV5-5
d_gene: -
abundance: -
CDR3nt: TGTGCCAGCAGCTTGGGAGAGGGCACCATCTACGAGCAGTACTTC
CDR3aa: CASSLGEGTIYEQYF

j_gene: TRBJ2-7
v_gene: TRBV27
d_gene: -
abundance: -
CDR3nt: TGTGCCAGCAGTTTATCCGCGGCCAGCGCCTACGAGCAGTACTTC
CDR3aa: CASSLSAASAYEQYF

j_gene: TRBJ1-6
v_gene: TRBV20-1
d_gene: -
abundance: -
CDR3nt: TGCAGTGCTAGTATCGGGAGGGAGGATTCACCCCTCCACTTT
CDR3aa: CSASIGREDSPLHF

j_gene: TRBJ1-3
v_gene: TRBV19
d_gene: -
abundance: -
CDR3nt: TGTGCCAGTAGCACAGGGTGGACTGGAAACACCATATATTTT
CDR3aa: CASSTGWTGNTIYF

j_gene: TRBJ2-1
v_gene: TRBV3-1/TRBV3-2
d_gene: -
abundance: -
CDR3nt: TGTGCCAGCAGCCAAGGAGGGAGCTCCTACAATGAGCAGTTCTTC
CDR3aa: CASSQGGSSYNEQFF

j_gene: TRBJ2-1
v_gene: TRBV28
d_gene: TRBD2
abundance: -
CDR3nt: TGTGCCAGCGGCAAGCGGGAGGGCTCCTACAATGAGCAGTTCTTC
CDR3aa: CASGKREGSYNEQFF

j_gene: TRBJ2-5
v_gene: TRBV18
d_gene: -
abundance: -
CDR3nt: TGTGCCAGCTCACCCATCGGCGGGACCCAAGAGACCCAGTACTTC
CDR3aa: CASSPIGGTQETQYF

j_gene: TRBJ1-1
v_gene: TRBV10-1
d_gene: -
abundance: -
CDR3nt: TGCGCCAGCAGTGACTTGGACAGTGAAGCTTTCTTT
CDR3aa: CASSDLDSEAFF

j_gene: TRBJ2-1
v_gene: TRBV7-3
d_gene: -
abundance: -
CDR3nt: TGTGCCAGCAGCTCCGCCAGGGGCAATGAGCAGTTCTTC
CDR3aa: CASSSARGNEQFF

j_gene: TRBJ2-3
v_gene: TRBV19
d_gene: TRBD2
abundance: -
CDR3nt: TGTGCCAGCTCTCTAGCGGGGGTCACAGATACGCAGTATTTT
CDR3aa: CASSLAGVTDTQYF

j_gene: TRBJ2-7
v_gene: TRBV7-9
d_gene: TRBD2
abundance: -
CDR3nt: TGTGCCAGCAGCTTTGGACTAGCGGGAGGGTCCTACGAGCAGTACTTC
CDR3aa: CASSFGLAGGSYEQYF

j_gene: TRBJ1-1
v_gene: TRBV6-4
d_gene: -
abundance: -
CDR3nt: TGTGCCAGCAGTGACATCCGCAGGGTAAACACTGAAGCTTTCTTT
CDR3aa: CASSDIRRVNTEAFF

j_gene: TRBJ2-7
v_gene: TRBV5-1
d_gene: -
abundance: -
CDR3nt: TGCGCCAGCAGCCTCCTCACCCCCTACTACGAGCAGTACTTC
CDR3aa: CASSLLTPYYEQYF

j_gene: TRBJ2-7
v_gene: TRBV7-6
d_gene: TRBD1
abundance: -
CDR3nt: TGTGCCAGCAGCCAACCGGGACAGGGGACCCACGAGCAGTACTTC
CDR3aa: CASSQPGQGTHEQYF

j_gene: TRBJ1-3
v_gene: TRBV24-1
d_gene: -
abundance: -
CDR3nt: TGTGCCACCAGAATTAGGGGACACAGCTCTGGAAACACCATATATTTT
CDR3aa: CATRIRGHSSGNTIYF

j_gene: TRBJ1-1
v_gene: TRBV4-1
d_gene: TRBD1
abundance: -
CDR3nt: TGCGCCAGCAGCCCCGGACAGGGGGCTATTGAAGCTTTCTTT
CDR3aa: CASSPGQGAIEAFF

j_gene: TRBJ1-3
v_gene: TRBV7-2
d_gene: -
abundance: -
CDR3nt: TGTGCCAGCAGCTTAGTCACGGGAGGAAACACCATATATTTT
CDR3aa: CASSLVTGGNTIYF

j_gene: TRBJ2-7
v_gene: TRBV30
d_gene: TRBD2
abundance: -
CDR3nt: TGTGCCTGGAACCCTAGCGGGCACTCCTACGAGCAGTACTTC
CDR3aa: CAWNPSGHSYEQYF

j_gene: TRBJ2-1
v_gene: TRBV11-2
d_gene: TRBD2
abundance: -
CDR3nt: TGTGCCAGCAGCTTACCTAGCGGTGAGCAGTTCTTC
CDR3aa: CASSLPSGEQFF

j_gene: TRBJ2-7
v_gene: TRBV4-2
d_gene: TRBD2
abundance: -
CDR3nt: TGTGCCAGCAGCCAAGATCTAGCGGGAGGTATATACGAGCAGTACTTC
CDR3aa: CASSQDLAGGIYEQYF

j_gene: TRBJ2-1
v_gene: TRBV7-3
d_gene: TRBD2
abundance: -
CDR3nt: TGTGCCAGCAGCCCCATCCTAGCGGGGGATTACAATGAGCAGTTCTTC
CDR3aa: CASSPILAGDYNEQFF

j_gene: TRBJ2-5
v_gene: TRBV11-2
d_gene: -
abundance: -
CDR3nt: TGTGCCAGCAGCTTAAACGGGCGGGGACAAGAGACCCAGTACTTC
CDR3aa: CASSLNGRGQETQYF

j_gene: TRBJ1-6
v_gene: TRBV6-2/TRBV6-3
d_gene: -
abundance: -
CDR3nt: TGTGCCAGCAGTAATCCGGACACCTATAATTCACCCCTCCACTTT
CDR3aa: CASSNPDTYNSPLHF

j_gene: TRBJ1-1
v_gene: TRBV7-9
d_gene: TRBD1
abundance: -
CDR3nt: TGTGCCAGCAGCCTGGGGGACAGGGGCACAAACACTGAAGCTTTCTTT
CDR3aa: CASSLGDRGTNTEAFF

j_gene: TRBJ1-4
v_gene: TRBV5-1
d_gene: TRBD1
abundance: -
CDR3nt: TGCGCCAGCAGCCCGGGACAGGGGCGCGAAAAACTGTTTTTT
CDR3aa: CASSPGQGREKLFF

j_gene: TRBJ1-2
v_gene: TRBV18
d_gene: -
abundance: -
CDR3nt: TGTGCCAGCTCACCAGGATTCGGGGGGGGAACCTATGGCTACACCTTC
CDR3aa: CASSPGFGGGTYGYTF

j_gene: TRBJ2-6
v_gene: TRBV24-1
d_gene: TRBD1
abundance: -
CDR3nt: TGTGCCACCAGTCCAAACCCAGGGACAGGGGAATCCGGGGCCAACGTCCTGACTTTC
CDR3aa: CATSPNPGTGESGANVLTF

j_gene: TRBJ2-7
v_gene: TRBV5-1
d_gene: -
abundance: -
CDR3nt: TGCGCCAGCAGCCCCAATATGGGCCACGAGCAGTACTTC
CDR3aa: CASSPNMGHEQYF

j_gene: TRBJ2-1
v_gene: TRBV2
d_gene: -
abundance: -
CDR3nt: TGTGCCAGCAGGGGGGAGGCGGGGCAGTTCTTC
CDR3aa: CASRGEAGQFF

j_gene: TRBJ2-6
v_gene: TRBV9
d_gene: -
abundance: -
CDR3nt: TGTGCCAGCAGGGGAGGGACAGGTAGCTCTGGGGCCAACGTCCTGACTTTC
CDR3aa: CASRGGTGSSGANVLTF

j_gene: TRBJ2-7
v_gene: TRBV28
d_gene: TRBD2
abundance: -
CDR3nt: TGTGCCAGCAGCCCCGGGACTAGCTACAACTACGAGCAGTACTTC
CDR3aa: CASSPGTSYNYEQYF

j_gene: TRBJ2-1
v_gene: TRBV9
d_gene: TRBD2
abundance: -
CDR3nt: TGTGCCAGCAGCCCTAGGGGGACTAGCTACAATGAGCAGTTCTTC
CDR3aa: CASSPRGTSYNEQFF

j_gene: TRBJ2-7
v_gene: TRBV6-5
d_gene: -
abundance: -
CDR3nt: TGTGCCAGCAGTTCCGCGGCTTCCTACGAGCAGTACTTC
CDR3aa: CASSSAASYEQYF

j_gene: TRBJ2-7
v_gene: TRBV10-2
d_gene: -
abundance: -
CDR3nt: TGCGCCAGCAGTGAATCGACTCCTACCTACGAGCAGTACTTC
CDR3aa: CASSESTPTYEQYF

j_gene: TRBJ2-2
v_gene: TRBV5-1
d_gene: TRBD2
abundance: -
CDR3nt: TGCGCCAGCAGCCAAACACCCAGCGGGGGGGCAGACACCGGGGAGCTGTTTTTT
CDR3aa: CASSQTPSGGADTGELFF

j_gene: TRBJ1-4
v_gene: TRBV9
d_gene: TRBD1
abundance: -
CDR3nt: TGTGCCAGCAGCGTAGGGACAGGGGCGGGTGAAAAACTGTTTTTT
CDR3aa: CASSVGTGAGEKLFF

j_gene: TRBJ1-1
v_gene: TRBV10-2
d_gene: TRBD1
abundance: -
CDR3nt: TGCGCCAGCAGTCAGGGACAGGGGACGGGCACTGAAGCTTTCTTT
CDR3aa: CASSQGQGTGTEAFF

j_gene: TRBJ1-1
v_gene: TRBV19
d_gene: -
abundance: -
CDR3nt: TGTGCCAGTAGTATAGGGACAGCCTCACCCACTGAAGCTTTCTTT
CDR3aa: CASSIGTASPTEAFF